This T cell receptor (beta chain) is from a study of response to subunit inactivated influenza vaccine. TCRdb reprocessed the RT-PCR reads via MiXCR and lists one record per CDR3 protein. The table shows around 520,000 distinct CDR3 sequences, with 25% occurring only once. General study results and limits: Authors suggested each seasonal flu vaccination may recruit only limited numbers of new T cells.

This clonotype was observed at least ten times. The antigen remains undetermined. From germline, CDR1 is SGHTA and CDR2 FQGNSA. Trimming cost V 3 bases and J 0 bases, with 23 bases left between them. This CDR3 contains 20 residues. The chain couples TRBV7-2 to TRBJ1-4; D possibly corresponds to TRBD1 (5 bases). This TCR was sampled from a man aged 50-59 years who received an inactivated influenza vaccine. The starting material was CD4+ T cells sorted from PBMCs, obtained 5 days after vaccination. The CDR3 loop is CASSLGGRAKIDATNEKLFF. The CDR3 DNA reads TGTGCCAGCAGCTTGGGGGGTCGGGCCAAAATAGATGCAACTAATGAAAAACTGTTTTTT.